The 21 T cell receptor beta chains reported below all come from one sample, sequenced in a study of cytomegalovirus exposure and HLA in healthy donors (dated 2017 in TCRdb). Library construction relied on the immunoSEQ multiplex PCR assay. A mixture of 60 forward primers for TCR Vbeta segments and 13 reverse primers for TCR Jbeta segments was used in the multiplex PCR. In its TCRdb copy, this immuneACCESS table keeps in-frame sequences only and misses some clones. Where compared with another copy, unresolved V genes explain less than half of these, and the others have no known cause. This sample lists approximately 100,000 clones; about 85% were detected once. The ten largest make up 7.4% of the sample. The sequenced sample consisted of PBMCs. These receptors were taken from a man aged 35 to 55 in good health and CMV-seropositive.

The chain uses TRBV29-1 and TRBJ1-2, with 9 bases aligning to TRBD1. CDR3 length equals 13 residues. CDR1 and CDR2 from the germline V gene are SQVTM and ANQGSEA. The V and J ends lost 4 bases and 8 bases, in that order; junction bases with no gene match: 8. CDR3 DNA: TGCAGCGTTGTCCGGGACAGGGATATAGGCTACACCTTC. It specifies CSVVRDRDIGYTF.

The V call is TRBV27, the J call TRBJ2-1, with 7 bases identical to TRBD2. Trimming at V came to 4 bases and at J to 2 bases, leaving 8 bases not matched to a gene. The CDR3 length is 16 residues. From germline, CDR1 is MNHEY and CDR2 SMNVEV (reference sequence). CDR3 sequence reads: CASSSKGGPTYNEQFF. CDR3 DNA: TGTGCCAGCAGTTCAAAGGGAGGGCCGACCTACAATGAGCAGTTCTTC.

The genes are TRBV7-8 and TRBJ2-5; 13 nucleotides line up with TRBD2. The CDR3 totals 17 residues. Trimming at V came to 6 bases and at J to 4 bases, leaving 11 bases not matched to a gene. The germline CDR1 and CDR2 sequences are SGHVS and FQNEAQ. CDR3 in DNA: TGTGCCAGCAGACGGACTAGCGGGAGAACGGGGAGAGAGACCCAGTACTTC. It codes for CASRRTSGRTGRETQYF.

The V gene is TRBV4-1, the J gene TRBJ2-3; D uncertain. The germline gives CDR1 MGHRA, CDR2 YSYEKL. This CDR3 region has 16 residues. Between the trimmed V and J ends, which lost 3 bases and 0 bases, there was a span of 13 bases. CDR3 in amino acids: CASSHPSSTSTDTQYF. The CDR3 DNA sequence: TGCGCCAGCAGCCACCCCTCGAGCACTAGCACAGATACGCAGTATTTT.

As for this clone: An end of the junction does not agree with germline; a read error may underlie this. V usage is TRBV7-9 and J usage is TRBJ2-2, with D perhaps TRBD1 (6 bases). The germline V gene has CDR1 SEHNR and CDR2 FQNEAQ (reference sequence). The CDR3 is made up of 16 amino acids. DNA of the CDR3: TGTGCCAGCAGCCGACCACAGGGTACAGGGTCCGGGGAGCCGTTTTTT. It is translated as CASSRPQGTGSGEPFF.

The J gene is TRBJ2-1, the V gene TRBV7-2; the D is unclear. CDR3 length: 15 residues. V lost 1 base and J 0 bases, leaving 7 bases between the germline ends. The germline V gene has CDR1 SGHTA and CDR2 FQGNSA. The CDR3 here is CASSLVRSSYNEQFF. The CDR3 nucleotides read TGTGCCAGCAGCTTAGTGCGGAGCTCCTACAATGAGCAGTTCTTC.

The chain has TRBV5-6 and TRBJ2-1, with 10 nucleotides matching TRBD2. The ends lost 4 bases at V and 5 bases at J; junction bases unmatched: 12. This CDR3 is 17 amino acids long. Germline V gene data show CDR1 as SGHDT and CDR2 as YYEEEE. CDR3 amino acids: CASSHRVGAGGHNEQFF. CDR3 nucleotides: TGTGCCAGCAGCCACCGGGTTGGAGCGGGGGGGCACAATGAGCAGTTCTTC.

The chain uses TRBV5-6 and TRBJ1-3; D unresolved. CDR1 is SGHDT, CDR2 YYEEEE, per germline. The length of the CDR3 is 15 residues. Trimming took off 7 bases at V and 0 bases at J, with 14 bases between the two ends. CDR3 coding DNA: TGTGCCAGCGGATCCCTAGGAGGCTCTGGAAACACCATATATTTT. It encodes CASGSLGGSGNTIYF.

CDR3 in DNA: TGTGCCAGCAGCTTAGGGGACAGGGTCTATTGGGGACCCTCCGAGCAGTACTTC. It encodes CASSLGDRVYWGPSEQYF. V usage is TRBV5-6 and J usage is TRBJ2-5, with TRBD1 matching over 9 bases. The end of the DNA is better explained by TRBJ2-7, so the J call may be wrong. The CDR3 sequence is 18 residues long. CDR1 and CDR2 from the germline V gene are SGHDT and YYEEEE.

The chain has TRBV22-1 and TRBJ1-6; the table's D call of TRBD1 was not tested on the DNA. TRBV22-1 is given as a pseudogene. The CDR3 is 16 residues long. In DNA form, the CDR3 reads TGTCCTGGGAGCGGAGACAGGGGTTCTGCTAATTCACCCCTCCACTTT. Translating it yields CPGSGDRGSANSPLHF.

The chain uses TRBV7-2 and TRBJ1-1; D might be TRBD1 (5 bases). The germline V gene encodes CDR1 SGHTA and CDR2 FQGNSA. V was pared by 5 bases and J by 1 base, with 14 bases between. The CDR3 totals 15 residues. For the CDR3, the DNA is TGTGCCAGCAGCCCGGGCGGGGGGAGGAACACTGAAGCTTTCTTT. Amino acids: CASSPGGGRNTEAFF.

The CDR3 loop is CASSPHSAGANVLTF. The CDR3 nucleotides read TGTGCCAGCAGCCCCCACTCCGCTGGGGCCAACGTCCTGACTTTC. V is TRBV9 and J is TRBJ2-6; no clear D. The CDR3 runs 15 residues. The germline V gene encodes CDR1 SGDLS and CDR2 YYNGEE. The V end lost 4 bases, the J end lost 2 bases, and 10 bases lay between the germline ends.

The chain carries TRBV2 and TRBJ2-7; TRBD1 aligns across 10 bases. Germline lookup yields CDR1 SNHLY and CDR2 FYNNEI. The CDR3 extends over 15 amino acids. The J segment lost 7 bases and the V segment lost 6 bases, leaving 12 bases of the junction unmatched. CDR3 loop: CASSPTGGAYSEQYF. CDR3 DNA sequence: TGTGCCAGCAGCCCGACAGGGGGCGCATATTCTGAGCAGTACTTC.

This clone showed up just a few times. This chain links TRBV18 with TRBJ1-2, with 9 bases identical to TRBD1. The junction had 11 bases not matched to a gene; V was cut back by 6 bases and J by 6 bases. The CDR3 loop spans 15 amino acids. CDR1 and CDR2 from the germline V gene are KGHSH and LQKENI. The CDR3 sequence is CASSPTGQGGDGYTF. In DNA form, the CDR3 reads TGTGCCAGCTCCCCAACGGGACAGGGAGGAGATGGCTACACCTTC. The whole variable domain, remainder taken from reference TRBV18 and TRBJ1-2, is NAGVMQNPRHLVRRRGQEARLRCSPMKGHSHVYWYRQLPEEGLKFMVYLQKENIIDESGMPKERFSAEFPKEGPSILRIQQVVRGDSAAYFCASSPTGQGGDGYTFGSGTRLTVV.

The chain links TRBV7-9 to TRBJ2-1; 8 bases are shared with TRBD2. CDR1 and CDR2 (germline): SEHNR, FQNEAQ (reference sequence). V dropped 3 bases and J dropped 8; count of bases not matched to a gene: 9. The CDR3 contains 15 residues. This CDR3 reads CASSFSGGPVDEQFF. The CDR3, as DNA: TGTGCCAGCAGCTTCTCGGGAGGGCCAGTGGATGAGCAGTTCTTC.

This clone has a handful of counts. The CDR3 sequence is CASSFQSAGGRARETQYF. Written as DNA, the CDR3 is TGTGCCAGCAGCTTTCAATCGGCTGGCGGGAGGGCCAGAGAGACCCAGTACTTC. The rearrangement uses TRBV7-2 and TRBJ2-5, with 9 bases matching TRBD2. The ends lost 3 bases at V and 4 bases at J; junction bases unmatched: 15. CDR3 size: 18 residues. In germline, CDR1 is SGHTA, CDR2 FQGNSA.

V and J are TRBV5-1 and TRBJ1-4; possibly TRBD1 for D (6 bases). This CDR3 comprises 17 residues. From germline, CDR1 is SGHRS and CDR2 YFSETQ. Trimming took off 0 bases at V and 1 base at J, with 13 bases between the two ends. CDR3 in DNA: TGCGCCAGCAGCTTGGCCCAGGGGAAGAGAACTAATGAAAAACTGTTTTTT. This gives the protein CASSLAQGKRTNEKLFF.

The chain uses TRBV7-9 and TRBJ2-5; D may be TRBD1 (6 bases). Trimming took off 5 bases at V and 3 bases at J, with 10 bases between the two ends. Germline V gene data show CDR1 as SEHNR and CDR2 as FQNEAQ (reference sequence). The CDR3 runs to 13 residues. For the CDR3, the DNA is TGTGCCAGCAGCCCCGGGACAAAAGAGACCCAGTACTTC. This encodes CASSPGTKETQYF.

V gene TRBV4-1 combines with J gene TRBJ1-5; TRBD1 agrees at 10 bases. The junction had 7 bases not matched to a gene; V was cut back by 0 bases and J by 5 bases. This CDR3 comprises 17 residues. CDR1 and CDR2 from the germline V gene are MGHRA and YSYEKL. Here the CDR3 DNA reads TGCGCCAGCAGCCAAGAAGTAGACAGGGGGCTGGATCAGCCCCAGCATTTT. Translating it yields CASSQEVDRGLDQPQHF.

As for this clone: Other DNA sequences from this sample encode an identical CDR3 as well. The chain has TRBV6-1 and TRBJ2-1; TRBD1 matches at 8 bases. CDR3 length: 15 amino acids. The germline V gene has CDR1 MNHNS and CDR2 SASEGT. Trimming cost V 4 bases and J 5 bases; bases outside gene matches: 7. The chain's CDR3 is CASSGRGQGDNEQFF. Here the CDR3 DNA reads TGTGCCAGCAGTGGCAGGGGGCAGGGAGACAATGAGCAGTTCTTC.

CDR3 in DNA: TGTGCCAGCAGCTTAGCGGCTAGCGCGAACACCGGGGAGCTGTTTTTT. This codes for CASSLAASANTGELFF. The genes are TRBV7-6 and TRBJ2-2; a weak D match, TRBD2 (6 bases). Germline lookup yields CDR1 SGHVS and CDR2 FNYEAQ. V lost 0 bases, J lost 0 bases, and 8 bases lay in between. The CDR3 extends over 16 amino acids.